Below are 18 T cell receptor beta chains sequenced from a single sample in a study of CD8+ T cells in alopecia areata. Treatment here: oral pan-JAK inhibitor, 5-10 mg twice daily. Reverse transcribed after extraction, RNA yielded cDNA as the sequencing template. The data were produced by immunoSEQ multiplex PCR, yet TCRdb's version contains in-frame clones alone and is incomplete. The sample contains 120,000 to 150,000 clones, 70% to 90% of which appear only once. The starting material was CD8+ T cells sorted from blood, obtained at week 4, from a patient treated with tofacitinib. The receptors were sampled from a human donor with alopecia areata.

The J gene is TRBJ1-1, the V gene TRBV5-4, with 11 bases identical to TRBD1. Losses at the gene ends were 10 bases for V and 9 bases for J; bases not matched to a gene: 8. Per the germline V gene, CDR1 is SGHNT and CDR2 is YYREEE (reference sequence). There are 12 residues in the CDR3. CDR3 sequence: CAFRTGGSQAFF. The CDR3 DNA sequence: TGTGCCTTTAGGACAGGGGGCTCTCAAGCTTTCTTT.

The genes are TRBV6-5 and TRBJ1-1; TRBD1 is a possible D gene (6 bases). This CDR3 comprises 14 residues. V lost 2 bases to trimming and J lost 8 bases, with 15 bases between them. Germline CDR1 is MNHEY and CDR2 is SVGAGI. The CDR3 here is CASSYSPGADEAFF. The CDR3 DNA sequence: TGTGCCAGCAGTTACAGTCCGGGGGCGGACGAAGCTTTCTTT.

This clone was found a few times. V and J are TRBV4-2 and TRBJ2-7; D tentatively fits TRBD1 or TRBD2 (5 bases each). Germline CDR1 is LGHNA and CDR2 is YNFKEQ. This CDR3 spans 15 amino acids. V lost 2 bases and J lost 3, with 14 bases in between. CDR3 sequence: CASSQLGTADYEQYF. CDR3 sequence (DNA): TGTGCCAGCAGCCAACTCGGGACGGCGGACTACGAGCAGTACTTC.

The chain couples TRBV11-2 to TRBJ2-1; D is uncertain. V dropped 1 base and J dropped 8 bases, with 9 bases sitting between them. CDR3 length: 13 amino acids. CDR1 is SGHAT, CDR2 FQNNGV, per germline. CDR3 DNA: TGTGCCAGCAGCTTAGCTCCTATCGATGAGCAGTTCTTC. It codes for CASSLAPIDEQFF.

The V and J genes are TRBV29-1 and TRBJ2-1; D is ambiguous. The CDR3 contains 17 residues. Trimming left V 0 bases short and J 0 bases short, with 15 bases between. Germline CDR1 is SQVTM and CDR2 is ANQGSEA. The CDR3 nucleotides are TGCAGCGTTGAAGAACCGTTTGACGGAGACTCCTACAATGAGCAGTTCTTC. This sequence encodes CSVEEPFDGDSYNEQFF.

The chain carries TRBV21-1 and TRBJ2-5. TRBV21-1 is a listed pseudogene. The CDR3 sequence is 12 residues long. The CDR3 region has the DNA TGTGCCAGCAGCAGTCGGAAGGAGACCCAGTACTTC. This sequence encodes CASSSRKETQYF.

The J gene is TRBJ2-1, the V gene TRBV11-2, with 10 bases lining up with TRBD2. Germline V lookup: CDR1 SGHAT, CDR2 FQNNGV. This CDR3 region has 17 residues. V trimming: 5 bases; J trimming: 3 bases; junction bases outside the gene matches: 10. The DNA of the CDR3 is TGTGCCAGCAGCGCCGGGACTAGCGAGACCTTCTACAATGAGCAGTTCTTC. This encodes CASSAGTSETFYNEQFF.

The chain employs TRBV27 and TRBJ1-2, with a tentative D call TRBD1 (5 bases). Germline V gene sequence: CDR1 MNHEY, CDR2 SMNVEV (reference sequence). This CDR3 has 14 residues. Deletions cut 2 bases from V and 4 bases from J, with 11 bases between. For the CDR3, the DNA is TGTGCCAGCAGTTTAGCCCAGGGCGGCTATGGCTACACCTTC. Its translation is CASSLAQGGYGYTF.

The CDR3 reads CASSIDEGNEQYF. The CDR3 coding sequence is TGTGCCAGTAGTATAGATGAGGGGAACGAGCAGTACTTC. This chain joins TRBV19 and TRBJ2-7, with D tentatively TRBD1 or TRBD2 (5 bases each). The V gene's germline CDR1 is LNHDA and CDR2 SQIVND (reference sequence). The CDR3 is made up of 13 amino acids. Trimming removed 0 bases at V and 5 bases at J, with 8 bases between.

V and J are TRBV4-1 and TRBJ1-1; the D is unclear. The germline CDR1 and CDR2 sequences are MGHRA and YSYEKL. The CDR3 is made up of 15 amino acids. V was shortened by 3 bases and J by 4 bases, with 15 bases between the two germline ends. DNA of the CDR3: TGCGCCAGCAGCCAGACACCCCAGGATTCCACTGAAGCTTTCTTT. Residues: CASSQTPQDSTEAFF.

V and J are TRBV27 and TRBJ2-3; tentatively, D is TRBD1 (5 bases). Trimming removed 2 bases at V and 4 bases at J, with 7 bases between. The CDR3 is 13 residues long. The V gene's germline CDR1 is MNHEY and CDR2 SMNVEV (reference sequence). CDR3 in amino acids: CASSLGAPDTQYF. In DNA form, the CDR3 reads TGTGCCAGCAGTTTAGGGGCACCAGATACGCAGTATTTT.

The V gene is TRBV7-9, the J gene TRBJ1-1; TRBD1 agrees at 10 bases. Looked up from germline, CDR1 is SEHNR and CDR2 is FQNEAQ (reference sequence). CDR3 size: 18 residues. V trimming: 7 bases; J trimming: 4 bases; junction bases outside the gene matches: 18. CDR3 coding DNA: TGTGCCAGCAACACTTTCCGCGGGACAGGGGACTTCGGCACTGAAGCTTTCTTT. Translation gives CASNTFRGTGDFGTEAFF.

V and J are TRBV4-1 and TRBJ2-7; D is unresolved. Looked up from germline, CDR1 is MGHRA and CDR2 is YSYEKL. The CDR3 runs 14 residues. V was shortened by 1 base and J by 0 bases, with 7 bases between the two germline ends. In nucleotides, the CDR3 is TGCGCCAGCAGCCAAGTCTCGGCCTCCTACGAGCAGTACTTC. This sequence encodes CASSQVSASYEQYF.

This chain links TRBV29-1 with TRBJ2-7, with D uncertain. From germline, CDR1 is SQVTM and CDR2 ANQGSEA. The CDR3 sequence is 13 residues long. The V and J ends lost 4 bases and 0 bases respectively, with 10 bases between them. Written as DNA, the CDR3 is TGCAGCGTTGTCGTCACAGTCTCCTACGAGCAGTACTTC. Amino acids: CSVVVTVSYEQYF.

The V call is TRBV7-9, the J call TRBJ1-1, with D perhaps TRBD1 (5 bases). This CDR3 has 14 residues. CDR1 and CDR2 from the germline V gene are SEHNR and FQNEAQ (reference sequence). V gave up 9 bases and J gave up 1 base, with 15 bases separating them. The CDR3 reads CASSSGGRNTEAFF. The DNA of the CDR3 is TGTGCCAGTTCCTCGGGGGGAAGGAACACTGAAGCTTTCTTT.

Details on this clone: Other DNA variants within this sample encode the same CDR3. This chain links TRBV6-5 with TRBJ1-1, with a possible D match to TRBD1 (5 bases). Trimming removed 6 bases at V and 2 bases at J, with 13 bases between. There are 14 residues in the CDR3. Germline CDR1 and CDR2: MNHEY and SVGAGI. The CDR3 region is CASSLRGGNTEAFF. Here the CDR3 DNA reads TGTGCCAGCAGCCTTCGGGGGGGAAACACTGAAGCTTTCTTT.

The chain couples TRBV6-5 to TRBJ1-1; tentative D call: TRBD1 (6 bases). Germline values: CDR1 MNHEY, CDR2 SVGAGI. V shed 4 bases and J shed 4 bases, with 10 bases lying between them. The CDR3 totals 13 residues. CDR3 sequence: CASSLGGGTEAFF. For the CDR3, the DNA is TGTGCCAGCAGTTTAGGGGGGGGCACTGAAGCTTTCTTT.

CDR3 nucleotide sequence: TGCGCCAGCAGCCAACGGACAGGGGGCGCGTACGAGCAGTACTTC. This translates into CASSQRTGGAYEQYF. The chain recombines TRBV4-1 with TRBJ2-7; 11 bases align to TRBD1. J gave up 4 bases and V 2 bases, and 4 bases lay outside the gene matches. The V gene's germline CDR1 is MGHRA and CDR2 YSYEKL. This CDR3 comprises 15 residues.